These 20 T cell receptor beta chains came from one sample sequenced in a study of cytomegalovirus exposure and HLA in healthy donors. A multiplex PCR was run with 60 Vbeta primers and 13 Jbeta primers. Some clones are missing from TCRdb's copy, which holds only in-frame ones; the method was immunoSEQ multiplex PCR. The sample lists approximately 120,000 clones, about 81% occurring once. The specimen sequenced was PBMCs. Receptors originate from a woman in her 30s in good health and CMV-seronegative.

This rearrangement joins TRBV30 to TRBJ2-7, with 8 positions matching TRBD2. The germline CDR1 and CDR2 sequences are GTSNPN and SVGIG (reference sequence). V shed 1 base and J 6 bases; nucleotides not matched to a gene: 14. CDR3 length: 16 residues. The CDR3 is CAWSGWVERELGEQYF. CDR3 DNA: TGTGCCTGGAGTGGGTGGGTTGAGCGGGAGTTGGGCGAGCAGTACTTC.

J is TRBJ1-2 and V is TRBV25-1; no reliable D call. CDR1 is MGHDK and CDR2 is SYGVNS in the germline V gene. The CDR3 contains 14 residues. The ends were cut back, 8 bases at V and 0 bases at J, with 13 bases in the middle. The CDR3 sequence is CASRHPGTNYGYTF. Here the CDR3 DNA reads TGTGCCAGCCGACACCCGGGAACTAACTATGGCTACACCTTC.

CDR3 region: CASSIPQGVFETQYF. CDR3 bases: TGCGCCAGCAGCATCCCACAGGGGGTTTTCGAGACCCAGTACTTC. This chain joins TRBV5-1 and TRBJ2-5, with TRBD1 matching 8 bases. This CDR3 region has 15 residues. The trim removed 4 bases at V and 5 bases at J, leaving 10 bases unmatched. Germline V gene lookup returns CDR1 SGHRS and CDR2 YFSETQ.

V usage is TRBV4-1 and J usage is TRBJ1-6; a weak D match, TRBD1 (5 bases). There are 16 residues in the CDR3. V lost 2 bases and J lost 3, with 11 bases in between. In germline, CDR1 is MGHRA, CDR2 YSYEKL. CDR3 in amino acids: CASSQSQGLYNSPLHF. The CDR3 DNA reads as TGCGCCAGCAGCCAAAGTCAGGGCCTCTATAATTCACCCCTCCACTTT.

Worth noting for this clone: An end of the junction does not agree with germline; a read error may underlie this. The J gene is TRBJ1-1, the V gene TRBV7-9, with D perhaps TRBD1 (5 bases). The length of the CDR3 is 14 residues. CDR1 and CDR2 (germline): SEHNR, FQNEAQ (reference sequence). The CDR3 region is CSSTPRGGNTEAFF. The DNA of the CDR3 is TGTTCCAGCACCCCAAGGGGTGGGAACACTGAAGCTTTCTTT.

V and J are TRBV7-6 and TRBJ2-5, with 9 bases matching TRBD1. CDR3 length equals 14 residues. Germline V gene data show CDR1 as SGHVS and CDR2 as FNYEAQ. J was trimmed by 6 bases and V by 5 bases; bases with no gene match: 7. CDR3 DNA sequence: TGTGCCAGCAGCGTAGGACAGGGGCTACAGACCCAGTACTTC. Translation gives CASSVGQGLQTQYF.

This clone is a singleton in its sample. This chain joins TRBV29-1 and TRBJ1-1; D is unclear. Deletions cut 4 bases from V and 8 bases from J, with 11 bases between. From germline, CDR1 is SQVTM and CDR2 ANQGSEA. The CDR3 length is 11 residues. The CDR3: CSVGRDGEAFF. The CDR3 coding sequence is TGCAGCGTTGGGAGGGATGGGGAAGCTTTCTTT.

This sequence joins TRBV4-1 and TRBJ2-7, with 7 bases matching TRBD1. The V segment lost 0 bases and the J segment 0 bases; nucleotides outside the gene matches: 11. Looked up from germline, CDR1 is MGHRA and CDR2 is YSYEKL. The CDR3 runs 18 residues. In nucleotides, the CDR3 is TGCGCCAGCAGCCAAGATTATTTGGGACAGCTCCCCTCCTACGAGCAGTACTTC. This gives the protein CASSQDYLGQLPSYEQYF.

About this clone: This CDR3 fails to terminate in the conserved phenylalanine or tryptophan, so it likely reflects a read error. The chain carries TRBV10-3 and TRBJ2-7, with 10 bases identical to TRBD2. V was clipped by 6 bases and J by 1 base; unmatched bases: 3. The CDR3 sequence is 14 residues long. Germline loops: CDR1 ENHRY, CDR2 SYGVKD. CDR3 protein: CAIRIAGGSYEQYS. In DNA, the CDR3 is TGTGCCATCAGGATAGCGGGAGGATCCTACGAGCAGTACTCC.

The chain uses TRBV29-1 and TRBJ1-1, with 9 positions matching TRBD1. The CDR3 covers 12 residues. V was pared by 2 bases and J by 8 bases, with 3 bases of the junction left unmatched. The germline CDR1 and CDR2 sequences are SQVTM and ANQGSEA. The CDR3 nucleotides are TGCAGCGTTGAACGGACAGGGGTAGAAGCTTTCTTT. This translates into CSVERTGVEAFF.

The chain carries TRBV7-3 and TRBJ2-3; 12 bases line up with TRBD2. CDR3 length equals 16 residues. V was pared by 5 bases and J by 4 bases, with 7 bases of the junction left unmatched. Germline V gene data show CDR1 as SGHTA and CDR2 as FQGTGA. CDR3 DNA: TGTGCCAGCAGCGCCACTAGCGGGGGGCAAGCAGATACGCAGTATTTT. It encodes CASSATSGGQADTQYF.

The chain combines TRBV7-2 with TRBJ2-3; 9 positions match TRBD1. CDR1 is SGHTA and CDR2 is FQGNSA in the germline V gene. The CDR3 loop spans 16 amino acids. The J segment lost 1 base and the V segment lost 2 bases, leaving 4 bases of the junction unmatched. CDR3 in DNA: TGTGCCAGCAGCTTACAACAGGGGGCTCGCACAGATACGCAGTATTTT. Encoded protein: CASSLQQGARTDTQYF.

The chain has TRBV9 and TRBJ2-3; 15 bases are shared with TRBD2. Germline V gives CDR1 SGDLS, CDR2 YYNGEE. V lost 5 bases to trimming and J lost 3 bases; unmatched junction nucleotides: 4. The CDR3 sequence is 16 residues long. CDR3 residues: CASSGTSGGPTDTQYF. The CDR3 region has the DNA TGTGCCAGCAGTGGGACTAGCGGGGGGCCAACAGATACGCAGTATTTT.

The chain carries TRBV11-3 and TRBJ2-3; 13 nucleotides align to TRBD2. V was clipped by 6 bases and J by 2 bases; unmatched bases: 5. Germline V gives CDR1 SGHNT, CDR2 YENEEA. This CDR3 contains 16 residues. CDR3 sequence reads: CASSIGTSGVTDTQYF. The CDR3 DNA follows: TGTGCCAGCAGTATTGGGACTAGCGGGGTCACAGATACGCAGTATTTT.

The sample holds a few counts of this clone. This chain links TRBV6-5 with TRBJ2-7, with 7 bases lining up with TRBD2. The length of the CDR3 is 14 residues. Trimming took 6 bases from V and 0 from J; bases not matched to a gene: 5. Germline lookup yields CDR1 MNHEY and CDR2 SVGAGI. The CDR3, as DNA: TGTGCCAGCAGGGCTAGCGGAACCTCCTACGAGCAGTACTTC. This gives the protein CASRASGTSYEQYF.

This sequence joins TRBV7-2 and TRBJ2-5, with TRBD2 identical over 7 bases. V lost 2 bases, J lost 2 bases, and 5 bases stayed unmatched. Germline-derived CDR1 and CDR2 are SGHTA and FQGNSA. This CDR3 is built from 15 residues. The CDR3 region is CASSLSAGEQETQYF. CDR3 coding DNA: TGTGCCAGCAGCTTATCCGCGGGGGAGCAAGAGACCCAGTACTTC.

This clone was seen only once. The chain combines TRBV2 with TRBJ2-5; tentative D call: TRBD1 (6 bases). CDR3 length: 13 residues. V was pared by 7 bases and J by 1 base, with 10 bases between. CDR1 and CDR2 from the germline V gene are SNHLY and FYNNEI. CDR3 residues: CASTGQPQETQYF. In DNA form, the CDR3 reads TGTGCCAGCACTGGACAGCCCCAAGAGACCCAGTACTTC.

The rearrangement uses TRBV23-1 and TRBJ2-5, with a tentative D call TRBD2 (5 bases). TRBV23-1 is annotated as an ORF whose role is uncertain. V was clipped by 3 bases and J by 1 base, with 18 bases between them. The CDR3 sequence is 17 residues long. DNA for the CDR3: TGCGCCAGCAGTCACGACAACCATCTGGGGAGCCAAGAGACCCAGTACTTC. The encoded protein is CASSHDNHLGSQETQYF.

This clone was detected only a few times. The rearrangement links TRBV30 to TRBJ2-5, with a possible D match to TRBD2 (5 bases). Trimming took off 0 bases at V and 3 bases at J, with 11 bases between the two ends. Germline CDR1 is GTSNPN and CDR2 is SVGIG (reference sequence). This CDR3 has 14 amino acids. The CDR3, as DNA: TGTGCCTGGAGTGTAAGGTCGGGGAAAGAGACCCAGTACTTC. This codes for CAWSVRSGKETQYF.

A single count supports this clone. The CDR3 DNA sequence: TGCGCCAGCAGCCAAGATTTTCGAGCGGGGGGTCGCCAAGAGACCCAGTACTTC. It yields the protein CASSQDFRAGGRQETQYF. The V and J genes are TRBV4-1 and TRBJ2-5; 9 bases match TRBD2. CDR1 and CDR2 from the germline V gene are MGHRA and YSYEKL. After removal of 0 bases from V and 1 base from J, the junction contained 9 bases not matched to a gene. The CDR3 consists of 18 residues.